Below are 14 T cell receptor beta chains sequenced from a single sample in a study of blood T cell repertoires in COVID-19. The protocol was immunoSEQ multiplex PCR, while the TCRdb copy is restricted to in-frame clones and leaves out a portion. The sample yields 95,000 to 150,000 clones, around four fifths seen once. The sample comprised peripheral blood. The receptor set was obtained from an elderly man with active or convalescent COVID-19.

The rearrangement uses TRBV28 and TRBJ1-1; TRBD1 aligns across 7 bases. The germline CDR1 and CDR2 sequences are MDHEN and SYDVKM. Trimming at V came to 6 bases and at J to 7 bases, leaving 5 bases not matched to a gene. This CDR3 has 12 residues. The CDR3 DNA follows: TGTGCCAGCAGACCCGACAGGGATGAAGCTTTCTTT. Encoded protein: CASRPDRDEAFF.

This clone was detected once. V gene TRBV18 combines with J gene TRBJ2-7; the D gene is possibly TRBD2 (5 bases). Germline values: CDR1 KGHSH, CDR2 LQKENI. This CDR3 has 14 amino acids. Between the trimmed V and J ends, which lost 6 bases and 0 bases, there was a span of 12 bases. Here the CDR3 reads CASSLTRSSYEQYF. CDR3 bases: TGTGCCAGCTCCCTAACTAGGAGCTCCTACGAGCAGTACTTC.

This sequence joins TRBV4-3 and TRBJ2-2, with D perhaps matching TRBD2 (6 bases). The V gene's germline CDR1 is LGHNA and CDR2 YSLEER. The V end was cut by 1 base, the J end by 5 bases, with 11 bases between. This CDR3 has 15 amino acids. CDR3 in DNA: TGCGCCAGCAGCCAAGGAATGGCGGGGACCGGGGAGCTGTTTTTT. Its protein product is CASSQGMAGTGELFF.

The chain joins TRBV18 to TRBJ1-5; D remains ambiguous. This CDR3 contains 14 residues. V was shortened by 3 bases and J by 0 bases, with 6 bases between the two germline ends. Per the germline V gene, CDR1 is KGHSH and CDR2 is LQKENI. The CDR3 DNA reads as TGTGCCAGCTCACCCCAGATTAGCAATCAGCCCCAGCATTTT. Amino acid sequence: CASSPQISNQPQHF.

The chain employs TRBV18 and TRBJ2-5, with 7 bases aligning to TRBD1. The CDR3 spans 15 residues. CDR1 is KGHSH, CDR2 LQKENI, per germline. V gave up 0 bases and J gave up 5 bases; unmatched junction bases: 6. The CDR3 region has the DNA TGTGCCAGCTCACCACCGACAGGGTCGGGGGAGACCCAGTACTTC. Its translation: CASSPPTGSGETQYF. Full variable domain (missing parts from reference TRBV18 and TRBJ2-5): NAGVMQNPRHLVRRRGQEARLRCSPMKGHSHVYWYRQLPEEGLKFMVYLQKENIIDESGMPKERFSAEFPKEGPSILRIQQVVRGDSAAYFCASSPPTGSGETQYFGPGTRLLVL.

This clone appeared a few times. The gene calls are TRBV4-3 and TRBJ1-4, with D perhaps matching TRBD1 (5 bases). CDR1 and CDR2 from the germline V gene are LGHNA and YSLEER. V was shortened by 2 bases and J by 5 bases, with 15 bases between the two germline ends. The length of the CDR3 is 16 residues. CDR3 loop: CASSQKLGLLNEKLFF. The CDR3 DNA reads TGCGCCAGCAGCCAAAAACTGGGGCTGCTGAATGAAAAACTGTTTTTT.

As concerns this clone: At one boundary the junction diverges from the germline segment, which might be a read error. The chain is built from TRBV2 and TRBJ2-7; 9 nucleotides match TRBD1. This CDR3 spans 13 amino acids. Per germline, CDR1 SNHLY and CDR2 FYNNEI. CDR3 DNA: TGTGCCAGCAGCGAAGGGGGACAGGGCGGACAGTACTTC. Encoded protein: CASSEGGQGGQYF. Looking up the rest from reference TRBV2 and TRBJ2-7 gives the full variable domain: EPEVTQTPSHQVTQMGQEVILRCVPISNHLYFYWYRQILGQKVEFLVSFYNNEISEKSEIFDDQFSVERPDGSNFTLKIRSTKLEDSAMYFCASSEGGQGGQYFGPGTRLTVT.

The CDR3 sequence is CASSQRGMDEKLFF. The CDR3 DNA sequence: TGTGCCAGCAGCCAAAGGGGGATGGACGAAAAACTGTTTTTT. The chain links TRBV3-1 (or the pseudogene TRBV3-2) to TRBJ1-4, with a possible D match to TRBD1 (6 bases). V was pared by 2 bases and J by 8 bases, with 12 bases between. The CDR3 loop spans 14 amino acids. Germline loops: CDR1 LGHDT, CDR2 YNNKEL (reference sequence).

CDR3 DNA: TGTGCCAGCAGTTTAGACAGGGAAGCTTTCTTT. It translates to CASSLDREAFF. This chain uses TRBV28 with TRBJ1-1; tentative D call: TRBD1 (6 bases). Trimming took off 2 bases at V and 8 bases at J, with 6 bases between the two ends. Looked up from germline, CDR1 is MDHEN and CDR2 is SYDVKM. This CDR3 region has 11 residues.

This chain joins TRBV19 and TRBJ2-2; D is possibly TRBD1 (6 bases). From germline, CDR1 is LNHDA and CDR2 SQIVND (reference sequence). Trimming removed 4 bases at V and 5 bases at J, with 11 bases between. The CDR3 covers 14 residues. The CDR3 sequence is CASSKSQGTGELFF. The CDR3 region has the DNA TGTGCCAGTAGTAAATCACAGGGAACCGGGGAGCTGTTTTTT.

This rearrangement joins TRBV18 to TRBJ1-4, with 7 positions matching TRBD1. CDR1 is KGHSH and CDR2 is LQKENI in the germline V gene. The CDR3 is 14 amino acids. J lost 11 bases, V lost 2 bases, and 8 bases had no gene match. The CDR3 spells CASSPTGTDGKLFF. CDR3 bases: TGTGCCAGCTCACCAACCGGGACAGACGGGAAACTGTTTTTT.

This chain connects TRBV6-2 or TRBV6-3 to TRBJ1-4, with D uncertain. Germline values: CDR1 MNHEY, CDR2 SVGEGT. Deletions cut 2 bases from V and 6 bases from J, with 10 bases between. CDR3 length equals 14 residues. The CDR3 coding sequence is TGTGCCAGCAGTTACCGGGGTTTCGATGAAAAACTGTTTTTT. It specifies CASSYRGFDEKLFF.

V is TRBV10-3 and J is TRBJ1-2; tentative D call: TRBD1 (5 bases). Trimming stripped 4 bases from V and 5 bases from J, with 11 bases between. Germline V gene data show CDR1 as ENHRY and CDR2 as SYGVKD. CDR3 length: 13 residues. CDR3: CAISGGLGYGYTF. The CDR3 nucleotides read TGTGCCATCAGTGGGGGACTGGGTTATGGCTACACCTTC.

The chain combines TRBV4-1 with TRBJ2-2; 11 bases agree with TRBD2. V lost 2 bases, J lost 7 bases, and 6 bases stayed unmatched. This CDR3 is 16 amino acids long. Germline V gene lookup returns CDR1 MGHRA and CDR2 YSYEKL. In nucleotides, the CDR3 is TGCGCCAGCAGCCAAATGGGGGGACTAGCGGTCGGGGAGCTGTTTTTT. It yields the protein CASSQMGGLAVGELFF.